This is a list of T cell receptor beta chains from one sample in a study of PD-L1 blockade in urothelial cancer. Assay used: immunoSEQ multiplex PCR; TCRdb lists only in-frame clones, some missing. The table lists approximately 28,000 clones, 84% of them singletons, with 2.5% to 3% in the top ten. Sample: PBMCs, taken around atezolizumab (anti-PD-L1) treatment. The receptors come from an older man with urothelial cancer. Each CDR3 is given with its conserved first and last residue. The order of the fields is J gene, clone size, D gene, V gene, CDR3 DNA, CDR3 protein. A D gene is named only where the DNA matches it firmly. Size is stated for part of the rows, as once, few or many counts, or as a class when the clone is expanded.

J: TRBJ1-2
size: .
D: .
V: TRBV20-1
DNA: TGCAGTGCGCCGGACTATGGCTACACCTTC
CDR3: CSAPDYGYTF

J: TRBJ2-7
size: .
D: TRBD2
V: TRBV27
DNA: TGTGCCAGCAGTTTGCGGGAGGGGACCTACGAGCAGTACTTC
CDR3: CASSLREGTYEQYF

J: TRBJ2-2
size: .
D: .
V: TRBV7-9
DNA: TGTGCCAGCAGCTTAGACGGAGCCTTCGGGGAGCTGTTTTTT
CDR3: CASSLDGAFGELFF

J: TRBJ2-1
size: few
D: .
V: TRBV27
DNA: TGTGCCACCCAAAGACCTGCCGGGAGCTACAATGAGCAGTTCTTC
CDR3: CATQRPAGSYNEQFF

J: TRBJ1-1
size: once
D: .
V: TRBV10-3
DNA: TGTGCCATCAGTGAGATCAGGGTCTATAGCACTGAAGCTTTCTTT
CDR3: CAISEIRVYSTEAFF

J: TRBJ2-2
size: .
D: .
V: TRBV29-1
DNA: TGCAGCGTTGTCTCGAACACCGGGGAGCTGTTTTTT
CDR3: CSVVSNTGELFF

J: TRBJ2-2
size: .
D: TRBD2
V: TRBV7-6
DNA: TGTGCCAGCAGCTTATTTTACACTAGCGGAGCGAACACCGGGGAGCTGTTTTTT
CDR3: CASSLFYTSGANTGELFF

J: TRBJ2-3
size: once
D: .
V: TRBV28
DNA: TGTGCCAGCAGTTTAGCGGTGGATACGCAGTATTTT
CDR3: CASSLAVDTQYF

J: TRBJ2-2
size: .
D: TRBD1
V: TRBV25-1
DNA: TGTGCCAGCAGTGCGGACAGGCGACCAAACACCGGGGAGCTGTTTTTT
CDR3: CASSADRRPNTGELFF

J: TRBJ1-4
size: .
D: .
V: TRBV4-3
DNA: TGCGCCAGCACCGGCGCGAGTTCGTTATCGGGGAGGGGTGAAAAACTGTTTTTT
CDR3: CASTGASSLSGRGEKLFF

J: TRBJ1-2
size: .
D: TRBD1
V: TRBV2
DNA: TGTGCCAGCAGCCTAGACAGGGGTAGTGATGGCTACACCTTC
CDR3: CASSLDRGSDGYTF

J: TRBJ2-3
size: few
D: .
V: TRBV7-3
DNA: TGTGCCAGCAGTTCCACAGGGCAGGATACGCAGTATTTT
CDR3: CASSSTGQDTQYF

J: TRBJ1-6
size: .
D: TRBD1
V: TRBV15
DNA: TGTGCCACCAGCAAACAGGGGAATTCACCCCTCCACTTT
CDR3: CATSKQGNSPLHF

J: TRBJ2-2
size: .
D: TRBD2
V: TRBV7-2
DNA: TGTGCCAGCAGCGCACCCTCTAGCGGGAGGGCTGGGGAGCTGTTTTTT
CDR3: CASSAPSSGRAGELFF

J: TRBJ1-2
size: .
D: TRBD1
V: TRBV18
DNA: TGTGCCAGCTCACCCGACGGACAGGGGCAATGGGGCTACACCTTC
CDR3: CASSPDGQGQWGYTF

J: TRBJ1-1
size: .
D: TRBD1
V: TRBV9
DNA: TGTGCCAGCAGCGCTTACAGGGGCACTGAAGCTTTCTTT
CDR3: CASSAYRGTEAFF

J: TRBJ2-4
size: .
D: .
V: TRBV30
DNA: TGTGCCTGGGCGAAGGGAGACATTCAGTACTTC
CDR3: CAWAKGDIQYF

J: TRBJ2-1
size: .
D: TRBD1
V: TRBV27
DNA: TGTGCCAGCAGTTCGGGGACAGGGGTGTATTCTGACAATGAGCAGTTCTTC
CDR3: CASSSGTGVYSDNEQFF

J: TRBJ2-7
size: few
D: .
V: TRBV7-6
DNA: TGTGCCAGCAGCTCAGGCAGGGACTTCTCCTACGAGCAGTACTTC
CDR3: CASSSGRDFSYEQYF

J: TRBJ1-5
size: .
D: .
V: TRBV19
DNA: TGTGCCAGTTGGCCCCGAGCGGGGGATAGCAATCAGCCCCAGCATTTT
CDR3: CASWPRAGDSNQPQHF

J: TRBJ2-3
size: .
D: .
V: TRBV10-3
DNA: TGTGCCATCAGTGCTAGACAGCCCCCAGATACGCAGTATTTT
CDR3: CAISARQPPDTQYF

J: TRBJ1-3
size: .
D: .
V: TRBV4-1
DNA: TGCGCCAGCAGCCGAGCACTTGGCTCTGGAAACACCATATATTTT
CDR3: CASSRALGSGNTIYF

J: TRBJ2-3
size: .
D: .
V: TRBV4-3
DNA: TGCGCCAGCAGCCACGCCGGCGGATCAGATACGCAGTATTTT
CDR3: CASSHAGGSDTQYF

J: TRBJ2-7
size: .
D: TRBD1
V: TRBV18
DNA: TGTGCCAGCTCACTGGGACAGGAGGGAGCCTCCGAGCAGTACTTC
CDR3: CASSLGQEGASEQYF

J: TRBJ2-7
size: .
D: TRBD2
V: TRBV5-1
DNA: TGCGCCAGTCGACTAGCGGGAATAACCTACGAGCAGTACTTC
CDR3: CASRLAGITYEQYF

J: TRBJ2-7
size: once
D: TRBD1
V: TRBV5-1
DNA: TGCGCCAGCAGCCCAGGACAGGGGGCAATAAGTCACGAGCAGTACTTC
CDR3: CASSPGQGAISHEQYF

J: TRBJ2-2
size: .
D: .
V: TRBV29-1
DNA: TGCAGCGTTGAAATCTCGGGTTTGACCGGGGAGCTGTTTTTT
CDR3: CSVEISGLTGELFF

J: TRBJ2-7
size: .
D: TRBD2
V: TRBV6-1
DNA: TGTGCCAGCAGTTCGCTAGCGGGGATCTACGAGCAGTACTTC
CDR3: CASSSLAGIYEQYF

J: TRBJ1-1
size: .
D: .
V: TRBV29-1
DNA: TGCAGCGTTCAGACACTACCAGGGGACACTGAAGCTTTCTTT
CDR3: CSVQTLPGDTEAFF

J: TRBJ2-7
size: .
D: TRBD1
V: TRBV28
DNA: TGTGCCAGCAAGACAGGGTGGGAGCAGTACTTC
CDR3: CASKTGWEQYF

J: TRBJ1-1
size: .
D: TRBD1
V: TRBV5-1
DNA: TGCGCCAGCAGCTACGCAGGGGGCGCCGGCACTGAAGCTTTCTTT
CDR3: CASSYAGGAGTEAFF

J: TRBJ2-3
size: .
D: .
V: TRBV13
DNA: TGTGCCAGCAGCTTCCGACAGGTCACAGATACGCAGTATTTT
CDR3: CASSFRQVTDTQYF

J: TRBJ1-2
size: .
D: TRBD1
V: TRBV11-2
DNA: TGTGCCAGCAGCACTCTCCGGGACAGGGCCTTCTATGGCTACACCTTC
CDR3: CASSTLRDRAFYGYTF

J: TRBJ2-2
size: .
D: TRBD1
V: TRBV6-4
DNA: TGTGCCAGCAGTGACTCGGACAGGGGCACCGGGGAGCTGTTTTTT
CDR3: CASSDSDRGTGELFF

J: TRBJ1-2
size: once
D: .
V: TRBV4-1
DNA: TGCGCCAGCAGCCAAGAATGGCAGGACTATGGCTACACCTTC
CDR3: CASSQEWQDYGYTF

J: TRBJ2-7
size: once
D: .
V: TRBV19
DNA: TGTGCCAGTAGTATGAAAGGGAGAGGGTACGAGCAGTACTTC
CDR3: CASSMKGRGYEQYF

J: TRBJ2-7
size: .
D: .
V: TRBV9
DNA: TGTGCCAGCAGCGCCGATTACAGGGTCCCCTACGAGCAGTACTTC
CDR3: CASSADYRVPYEQYF

J: TRBJ2-3
size: .
D: .
V: TRBV7-6
DNA: TGTGCCAGCAGCTCCGGACTGGCAGCAGATACGCAGTATTTT
CDR3: CASSSGLAADTQYF

J: TRBJ2-1
size: .
D: .
V: TRBV6-1
DNA: TGTGCCAGCAGTGAAGTAAGAGGTGGCAATGAGCAGTTCTTC
CDR3: CASSEVRGGNEQFF

J: TRBJ2-7
size: .
D: TRBD1
V: TRBV7-6
DNA: TGTGCCAGCAGCTTAAACAGGGGCACCTACGAGCAGTACTTC
CDR3: CASSLNRGTYEQYF